Given below is one TCR beta chain in context. The data stem from a study of cytomegalovirus exposure and HLA in healthy donors. Generated by immunoSEQ multiplex PCR, the TCRdb table keeps only in-frame clones and is missing some. The sample comprises tens of thousands of clones, around 94% of which are singletons, and almost 1.5% rests with the top ten. V lost 4 bases to trimming and J lost 7 bases, with 14 bases between them. The CDR3 totals 14 residues. The germline gives CDR1 SGHVS, CDR2 FQNEAQ. The donors were members of the roughly 120-subject validation cohort (separate from the roughly 660-subject first cohort).

Sequences were obtained from PBMCs. This chain joins TRBV7-8 and TRBJ2-4; maybe TRBD2 (7 bases). The receptor was derived from a man aged 18 to 30 in good health and CMV-seronegative. The CDR3 coding sequence is TGTGCCAGCAGCTCCCGGACTAGGGGGAACATTCAGTACTTC. It yields the protein CASSSRTRGNIQYF.